This TCR beta chain comes out of a study of blood T cells in healthy people across ages. Study context: T cells yielded about one barcoded beta molecule per two cells through template switching.

Points from the study as a whole: Age brought a roughly linear fall in TCR beta diversity measured per million T cells.

The authors ran a second PCR of 7 to 11 cycles using a sample-barcoded 5' primer and a J-beta primer mix. TCRdb redid the calling of the 5' RACE reads with MiXCR, one entry per CDR3 protein. The data show 700,000 to 900,000 distinct CDR3 sequences, with around half seen just once and roughly 37% held by the top ten. CDR1 is MGHDK and CDR2 is SYGVNS in the germline V gene. This CDR3 comprises 16 residues. On this clonotype: As yet, its antigen is unknown.

This TCR derives from a man of 80 years or more in good health. V is TRBV25-1 and J is TRBJ2-5; tentatively, D is TRBD2 (5 bases). The J call may be in error: the DNA end matches TRBJ2-7 better. Material: blood. The CDR3 bases are TGTGCCAGCAGCGGGAATCGGCGAAACCGAGACTACGAGCAGTACTTC. Amino acids: CASSGNRRNRDYEQYF.